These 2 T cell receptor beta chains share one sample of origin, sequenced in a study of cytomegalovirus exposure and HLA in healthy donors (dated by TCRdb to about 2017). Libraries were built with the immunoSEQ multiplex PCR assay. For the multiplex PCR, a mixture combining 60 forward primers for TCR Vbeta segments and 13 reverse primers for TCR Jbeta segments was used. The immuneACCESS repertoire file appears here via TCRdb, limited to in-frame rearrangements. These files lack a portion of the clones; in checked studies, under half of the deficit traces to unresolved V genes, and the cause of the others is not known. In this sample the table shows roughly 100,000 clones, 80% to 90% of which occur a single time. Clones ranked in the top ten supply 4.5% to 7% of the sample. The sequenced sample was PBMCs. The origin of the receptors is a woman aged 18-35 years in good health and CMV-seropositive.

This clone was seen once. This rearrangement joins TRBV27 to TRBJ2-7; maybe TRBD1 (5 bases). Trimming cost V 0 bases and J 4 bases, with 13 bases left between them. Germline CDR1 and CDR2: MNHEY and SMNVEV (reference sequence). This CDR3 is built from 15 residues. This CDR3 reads CASSLSIQGWYEQYF. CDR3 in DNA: TGTGCCAGCAGTTTATCTATCCAGGGTTGGTACGAGCAGTACTTC.

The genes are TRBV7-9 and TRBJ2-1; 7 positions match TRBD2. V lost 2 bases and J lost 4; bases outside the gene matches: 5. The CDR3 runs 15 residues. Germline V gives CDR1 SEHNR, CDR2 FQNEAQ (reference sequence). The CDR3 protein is CASSLRTRSYNEQFF. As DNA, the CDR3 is TGTGCCAGCAGCTTACGGACTAGGTCGTACAATGAGCAGTTCTTC.